This TCR beta chain is drawn from a study of blood T cell repertoires in COVID-19. Trimming shortened V by 1 base and J by 5 bases, and 14 bases separated the two germline ends. The CDR3 has 15 amino acids. Germline values: CDR1 LGHDT, CDR2 YNNKEL (reference sequence). Generated by immunoSEQ multiplex PCR, the TCRdb table keeps only in-frame clones and is missing some. Counted here are 140,000 to 150,000 clones, 87% occurring once; the ten biggest clones make up over 4%. Cohort allocation depended upon clinical history that participants reported. The sample comprised PBMCs or T cells enriched from blood (not recorded which). This chain joins TRBV3-1 (or the pseudogene TRBV3-2) and TRBJ2-5, with D perhaps TRBD2 (7 bases). This TCR was recovered from a woman between 40 and 55 years old who had been exposed to COVID-19. The CDR3 loop reads CASSQALRGGETQYF. The CDR3 DNA reads TGTGCCAGCAGCCAAGCTTTGAGGGGGGGGGAGACCCAGTACTTC.